One and the same sample provided the 18 T cell receptor beta chains below, sequenced in a study of T cells after yellow fever vaccination. One entry per CDR3 protein results from TCRdb running MiXCR on the 5' RACE reads. The sample lists a few hundred thousand distinct CDR3 sequences; less than 3.5% were seen once. This sample comprised CD4+ T cells sorted from PBMCs, obtained 10 days after the yellow fever booster vaccination. Receptors were obtained from a man between 18 and 29 years old who received the YFV17D yellow fever vaccine.

A remark on this clonotype: A much larger clone differs from this one at a single base, so this may be a read error. The J gene is TRBJ2-3, the V gene TRBV7-2; 11 bases align to TRBD2. The J segment lost 4 bases and the V segment lost 4 bases, leaving 1 base of the junction unmatched. Germline V gene data show CDR1 as SGHTA and CDR2 as FQGNSA. The length of the CDR3 is 14 residues. CDR3 region: CASSYSGGADTQYF. The CDR3 DNA follows: TGTGCCAGCAGCTATAGCGGGGGGGCAGATACGCAGTATTTT.

This clonotype was recorded a few times. The V gene is TRBV28, the J gene TRBJ2-7; 7 nucleotides align to TRBD2. The germline CDR1 and CDR2 sequences are MDHEN and SYDVKM. There are 17 residues in the CDR3. Unmatched junction bases numbered 19, after V lost 5 bases and J lost 6 bases. This chain's CDR3 is CASSKGTIRIKTREQYV. Written as DNA, the CDR3 is TGTGCCAGCAGTAAGGGGACTATCCGTATCAAAACTCGCGAGCAGTACGTC.

The chain recombines TRBV4-3 with TRBJ2-2, with D perhaps matching TRBD1 (5 bases). Per the germline V gene, CDR1 is LGHNA and CDR2 is YSLEER. The CDR3 has 19 amino acids. V was cut by 2 bases and J by 2 bases, with 21 bases left in between. CDR3 in amino acids: CASSQLPKGAGTNTGELFF. DNA for the CDR3: TGCGCCAGCAGCCAACTGCCTAAAGGGGCAGGTACTAACACCGGGGAGCTGTTTTTT.

This clonotype was picked up many times. The chain carries TRBV29-1 and TRBJ2-5; no definite D call. CDR3 length equals 13 residues. CDR1 is SQVTM, CDR2 ANQGSEA, per germline. V was trimmed by 3 bases and J by 2 bases, leaving 10 bases between them. CDR3 sequence: CSVDLWPQETQYF. CDR3 sequence (DNA): TGCAGCGTTGATCTCTGGCCACAAGAGACCCAGTACTTC. Drawing the rest from reference TRBV29-1 and TRBJ2-5, the complete variable domain is SAVISQKPSRDICQRGTSLTIQCQVDSQVTMMFWYRQQPGQSLTLIATANQGSEATYESGFVIDKFPISRPNLTFSTLTVSNMSPEDSSIYLCSVDLWPQETQYFGPGTRLLVL.

This clonotype was seen repeatedly, ten times or more. V is TRBV5-1 and J is TRBJ2-7; 7 bases fit TRBD1. CDR1 is SGHRS and CDR2 is YFSETQ in the germline V gene. The CDR3 sequence is 14 residues long. Germline trimming cut 5 bases from V and 7 bases from J; bases unmatched to any gene: 12. The CDR3 nucleotides are TGCGCCAGCAGTTTCTCGGGACAGCTGTATGAGCAGTACTTC. As protein: CASSFSGQLYEQYF.

This clonotype was seen ten or more times. V is TRBV11-2 and J is TRBJ2-2, with 10 positions matching TRBD1. The CDR3 covers 16 residues. V was clipped by 1 base and J by 3 bases; unmatched bases: 2. The V gene's germline CDR1 is SGHAT and CDR2 FQNNGV. The CDR3 sequence: CASSLGGTGDTGELFF. DNA for the CDR3: TGTGCCAGCAGCTTAGGAGGGACAGGGGACACCGGGGAGCTGTTTTTT.

This clonotype was recorded at least ten times. The rearrangement joins TRBV7-2 to TRBJ1-2; 8 bases map to TRBD1. This CDR3 contains 15 residues. V trimming: 1 base; J trimming: 5 bases; junction bases outside the gene matches: 6. Germline V gene lookup returns CDR1 SGHTA and CDR2 FQGNSA. The CDR3 region has the DNA TGTGCCAGCAGCTTAGACACAGGGGGGTTTTATGGCTACACCTTC. This gives the protein CASSLDTGGFYGYTF.

This clonotype was seen only a few times. This chain links TRBV5-1 with TRBJ1-4; TRBD1 matches at 10 bases. V shed 6 bases and J 11 bases; nucleotides not matched to a gene: 7. There are 13 residues in the CDR3. The germline gives CDR1 SGHRS, CDR2 YFSETQ. In DNA, the CDR3 is TGCGCCAGCAAGGGGACAGGGGAATTGAAACTGTTTTTT. It translates to CASKGTGELKLFF.

This clonotype has at least ten counts. This sequence joins TRBV10-3 and TRBJ2-4; 8 bases fit TRBD2. The V segment lost 2 bases and the J segment 0 bases; nucleotides outside the gene matches: 12. This CDR3 is built from 19 residues. The V gene's germline CDR1 is ENHRY and CDR2 SYGVKD. The CDR3 protein is CAISEEWQRGLKAKNIQYF. The CDR3 coding sequence is TGTGCCATCAGTGAGGAATGGCAGCGGGGGCTCAAAGCCAAAAACATTCAGTACTTC.

The V and J genes are TRBV5-6 and TRBJ1-4; perhaps TRBD1 as D (5 bases). CDR3 length: 15 amino acids. Looked up from germline, CDR1 is SGHDT and CDR2 is YYEEEE. Trimming removed 4 bases at V and 4 bases at J, with 14 bases between. The CDR3 reads CASSQYGGLNEKLFF. The CDR3 bases are TGTGCCAGCAGCCAATACGGGGGACTTAATGAAAAACTGTTTTTT. Supplemented by reference TRBV5-6 and TRBJ1-4, the full variable domain reads DAGVTQSPTHLIKTRGQQVTLRCSPKSGHDTVSWYQQALGQGPQFIFQYYEEEERQRGNFPDRFSGHQFPNYSSELNVNALLLGDSALYLCASSQYGGLNEKLFFGSGTQLSVL.

The sample holds many counts of this clonotype. The chain employs TRBV5-1 and TRBJ2-3; D may be TRBD1 (5 bases). The germline V and J ends were trimmed by 1 base and 1 base, with 7 bases remaining between them. This CDR3 comprises 14 residues. In germline, CDR1 is SGHRS, CDR2 YFSETQ. DNA for the CDR3: TGCGCCAGCAGCTTGAAAGGGGGCACAGATACGCAGTATTTT. Its translation: CASSLKGGTDTQYF.

The sample holds many counts of this clonotype. In nucleotides, the CDR3 is TGCGCCAGCAGCCCAGGGACCGGGCAAGAGACCCAGTACTTC. Protein: CASSPGTGQETQYF. The chain combines TRBV5-1 with TRBJ2-5; possibly TRBD1 or TRBD2 for D (5 bases each). Trimming cost V 4 bases and J 2 bases, with 12 bases left between them. From germline, CDR1 is SGHRS and CDR2 YFSETQ. This CDR3 contains 14 residues.

This clonotype has more than one count but fewer than ten. V and J are TRBV20-1 and TRBJ2-5; TRBD2 agrees at 10 bases. CDR1 DFQATT and CDR2 SNEGSKA come from the germline V gene (reference sequence). V trimming: 2 bases; J trimming: 7 bases; junction bases outside the gene matches: 10. CDR3 length equals 15 residues. The CDR3 sequence is CSARSRLAGVGTQYF. The CDR3 DNA is TGCAGTGCTAGAAGTCGCCTAGCGGGGGTGGGGACCCAGTACTTC.

This clonotype was counted ten times or more. The CDR3, as DNA: TGTGCCAGCAGCTTGGACAGGGGCGCTTTCTTT. Its translation: CASSLDRGAFF. The J gene is TRBJ1-1, the V gene TRBV28; the match to TRBD1 covers 9 bases. This CDR3 contains 11 residues. V gave up 6 bases and J gave up 11 bases; unmatched junction bases: 4. Germline V gene lookup returns CDR1 MDHEN and CDR2 SYDVKM.

The V gene is TRBV20-1, the J gene TRBJ1-2; 11 bases match TRBD1. Germline CDR1 is DFQATT and CDR2 is SNEGSKA (reference sequence). V lost 3 bases, J lost 7 bases, and 4 bases stayed unmatched. This CDR3 has 13 amino acids. DNA of the CDR3: TGCAGTGCTAGGGACAGGGGGCTTATTGGCTACACCTTC. Translated: CSARDRGLIGYTF.

This clonotype has just a few counts. V and J are TRBV4-2 and TRBJ2-7; D not resolved. CDR1 is LGHNA and CDR2 is YNFKEQ in the germline V gene. The CDR3 contains 12 residues. V shed 1 base and J shed 6 bases, with 7 bases lying between them. Here the CDR3 DNA reads TGTGCCAGCAGCCAAGTCACGGGCGAGCAGTACGTC. Its protein product is CASSQVTGEQYV.

This rearrangement joins TRBV28 to TRBJ2-7; unclear D gene. There are 14 residues in the CDR3. Trimming took off 1 base at V and 6 bases at J, with 13 bases between the two ends. Per germline, CDR1 MDHEN and CDR2 SYDVKM. The CDR3 region is CASSLLAGTGEQYV. CDR3 nucleotide sequence: TGTGCCAGCAGTTTATTGGCAGGAACGGGCGAGCAGTACGTC.

This clonotype was seen at least ten times. The V and J genes are TRBV12-3 or TRBV12-4 and TRBJ2-2, with 9 bases fitting TRBD2. Trimming cost V 7 bases and J 6 bases; bases outside gene matches: 9. This CDR3 is built from 15 residues. DNA for the CDR3: TGTGCCAGCACCGTTAGCGGGGGTGGCGCCGGGGAGCTGTTTTTT. Its protein is CASTVSGGGAGELFF.